These 21 T cell receptor beta chains share one sample of origin, sequenced in a study of cytomegalovirus exposure and HLA in healthy donors. Primers for the PCR totalled 60 Vbeta and 13 Jbeta. Clones were sequenced by immunoSEQ multiplex PCR, and TCRdb holds only the in-frame ones, with some missing. The data hold around 67,000 clones, with about 74% observed a single time. The sequenced sample was PBMCs. These receptors originate from a woman younger than 45 in good health and CMV-seropositive.

This chain joins TRBV7-2 and TRBJ1-2; D unresolved. The V gene lost 0 bases and the J gene lost 4 bases, with 9 bases spanning the gap. CDR1 SGHTA and CDR2 FQGNSA come from the germline V gene. CDR3 length equals 14 residues. The CDR3 nucleotides read TGTGCCAGCAGCTTAGCGGCACAGCTCTATGGCTACACCTTC. Its protein product is CASSLAAQLYGYTF.

The chain couples TRBV5-1 to TRBJ2-7; possible D gene TRBD1, 6 bases. CDR1 and CDR2 (germline): SGHRS, YFSETQ. V was clipped by 0 bases and J by 4 bases, with 11 bases between them. The CDR3 has 14 amino acids. The CDR3 here is CASSLVPGVYEQYF. The CDR3 bases are TGCGCCAGCAGCTTGGTTCCAGGGGTGTACGAGCAGTACTTC.

This clone was detected only a few times. V and J are TRBV4-2 and TRBJ2-7, with 10 bases matching TRBD1. The germline CDR1 and CDR2 sequences are LGHNA and YNFKEQ. The CDR3 is 15 amino acids. V shed 1 base and J 3 bases; nucleotides not matched to a gene: 3. The CDR3 DNA reads TGTGCCAGCAGCCAAGGGGACAGGGGACTCTACGAGCAGTACTTC. It translates to CASSQGDRGLYEQYF.

The chain recombines TRBV15 with TRBJ1-2, with 10 bases that match TRBD1. Trimming cost V 4 bases and J 8 bases; bases outside gene matches: 4. Germline values: CDR1 LNHNV, CDR2 YYDKDF (reference sequence). This CDR3 region has 13 residues. Written as DNA, the CDR3 is TGTGCCACCAGCATCGACAGGGGGCGAGGCTACACCTTC. Its protein product is CATSIDRGRGYTF.

This chain connects TRBV18 to TRBJ2-3, with D perhaps TRBD1 (6 bases). Between the trimmed V and J ends, which lost 6 bases and 1 base, there was a span of 11 bases. Looked up from germline, CDR1 is KGHSH and CDR2 is LQKENI. The CDR3 is 14 amino acids. CDR3 DNA: TGTGCCAGCTCCCAGGGGCGGGGCACAGATACGCAGTATTTT. Residues: CASSQGRGTDTQYF.

V gene TRBV29-1 combines with J gene TRBJ2-1, with D possibly TRBD2 on 5 matching bases. V lost 6 bases to trimming and J lost 5 bases, with 20 bases between them. The germline V gene encodes CDR1 SQVTM and CDR2 ANQGSEA. The CDR3 totals 15 residues. The CDR3 DNA is TGCAGCGTAATACCGCCAGCGGTGGGAAACAATGAGCAGTTCTTC. As protein: CSVIPPAVGNNEQFF.

The chain uses TRBV7-8 and TRBJ1-1; D ambiguous. In germline, CDR1 is SGHVS, CDR2 FQNEAQ. This CDR3 contains 15 residues. V was shortened by 5 bases and J by 1 base, with 14 bases between the two germline ends. CDR3 in DNA: TGTGCCAGCAGCCCCGGACCTGCGGGGAACACTGAAGCTTTCTTT. This gives the protein CASSPGPAGNTEAFF.

V gene TRBV6-5 combines with J gene TRBJ2-1, with 12 bases fitting TRBD2. This CDR3 comprises 12 residues. Looked up from germline, CDR1 is MNHEY and CDR2 is SVGAGI. V dropped 6 bases and J dropped 15; count of bases not matched to a gene: 6. The CDR3 here is CASRRTSGRSFF. The DNA of the CDR3 is TGTGCCAGCAGGAGAACTAGCGGGAGGTCGTTCTTC.

The genes are TRBV28 and TRBJ1-4, with D hard to call. CDR1 is MDHEN, CDR2 SYDVKM, per germline. The germline V and J ends were trimmed by 7 bases and 0 bases, with 12 bases remaining between them. The CDR3 is 15 residues long. CDR3 sequence (DNA): TGTGCCAGCACGCAATCTAGCGCAACTAATGAAAAACTGTTTTTT. This sequence encodes CASTQSSATNEKLFF. Filled out from reference TRBV28 and TRBJ1-4, the complete variable domain reads DVKVTQSSRYLVKRTGEKVFLECVQDMDHENMFWYRQDPGLGLRLIYFSYDVKMKEKGDIPEGYSVSREKKERFSLILESASTNQTSMYLCASTQSSATNEKLFFGSGTQLSVL.

The V gene is TRBV10-1, the J gene TRBJ2-3, with 9 bases identical to TRBD2. The trim removed 0 bases at V and 1 base at J, leaving 5 bases unmatched. From germline, CDR1 is WNHNN and CDR2 SYGVQD (reference sequence). This CDR3 region has 17 residues. The CDR3 reads CASSESIAGVRTDTQYF. CDR3 bases: TGCGCCAGCAGTGAGTCCATAGCGGGAGTCCGCACAGATACGCAGTATTTT.

This clone was recorded once. The genes are TRBV21-1 and TRBJ2-7; the table names TRBD1, a call not compared with the DNA. TRBV21-1 is described as a pseudogene. CDR3 length: 15 amino acids. CDR3 amino acids: CASSKEDRGSHEQYF. In DNA form, the CDR3 reads TGTGCCAGCAGCAAAGAGGACAGGGGGTCCCACGAGCAGTACTTC.

This sequence joins TRBV5-6 and TRBJ2-7, with D perhaps TRBD1 (6 bases). Trimming took 0 bases from V and 3 from J, leaving 7 bases between them. Germline V gives CDR1 SGHDT, CDR2 YYEEEE. This CDR3 region has 13 residues. The CDR3: CASSLVDSYEQYF. CDR3 DNA: TGTGCCAGCAGCTTGGTGGACAGCTACGAGCAGTACTTC.

This chain connects TRBV30 to TRBJ1-3; TRBD1 might be the D (5 bases). This CDR3 is 18 amino acids long. V lost 0 bases, J lost 0 bases, and 18 bases lay in between. Germline CDR1 is GTSNPN and CDR2 is SVGIG (reference sequence). The DNA for the CDR3 is TGTGCCTGGAGTGTTGTTGGTGGCGGGGCTACCTCTGGAAACACCATATATTTT. The encoded protein is CAWSVVGGGATSGNTIYF. Looking up the rest from reference TRBV30 and TRBJ1-3 gives the full variable domain: SQTIHQWPATLVQPVGSPLSLECTVEGTSNPNLYWYRQAAGRGLQLLFYSVGIGQISSEVPQNLSASRPQDRQFILSSKKLLLSDSGFYLCAWSVVGGGATSGNTIYFGEGSWLTVV.

The V gene is TRBV6-1, the J gene TRBJ1-1, with 7 nucleotides matching TRBD1. The CDR3 loop spans 13 amino acids. The trim removed 9 bases at V and 4 bases at J, leaving 8 bases unmatched. CDR1 and CDR2 from the germline V gene are MNHNS and SASEGT. This CDR3 reads CASWTGGFTEAFF. The CDR3 DNA reads TGTGCCAGTTGGACAGGCGGGTTCACTGAAGCTTTCTTT.

This clone was detected only a few times. The genes are TRBV9 and TRBJ2-2; 7 bases match TRBD1. The J segment lost 5 bases and the V segment lost 4 bases, leaving 5 bases of the junction unmatched. From germline, CDR1 is SGDLS and CDR2 YYNGEE. The CDR3 sequence is 14 residues long. The CDR3 region has the DNA TGTGCCAGCAGCCACAGGGGAAGTACCGGGGAGCTGTTTTTT. Translation: CASSHRGSTGELFF.

The rearrangement links TRBV7-3 to TRBJ2-3, with D possibly matching TRBD1 (5 bases). V was pared by 3 bases and J by 2 bases, with 9 bases between. The germline gives CDR1 SGHTA, CDR2 FQGTGA. This CDR3 is built from 14 residues. CDR3 in amino acids: CASSLTAYTDTQYF. CDR3 sequence (DNA): TGTGCCAGCAGCTTGACAGCCTACACAGATACGCAGTATTTT.

The gene calls are TRBV10-3 and TRBJ2-7, with 8 bases that match TRBD2. Trimming at V came to 8 bases and at J to 2 bases, leaving 5 bases not matched to a gene. Germline lookup yields CDR1 ENHRY and CDR2 SYGVKD. The CDR3 is 13 amino acids. The CDR3 loop reads CAISSGGTYEQYF. In nucleotides, the CDR3 is TGTGCCATCTCGAGCGGGGGAACCTACGAGCAGTACTTC.

This clone was detected only a few times. The V gene is TRBV19, the J gene TRBJ1-5, with TRBD1 matching over 9 bases. CDR3 size: 15 residues. V was clipped by 5 bases and J by 0 bases; unmatched bases: 2. Germline CDR1 LNHDA, CDR2 SQIVND (reference sequence). The CDR3 coding sequence is TGTGCCAGTAGTGGGACAGGGAATAGCAATCAGCCCCAGCATTTT. It is translated as CASSGTGNSNQPQHF.

CDR3 nucleotides: TGTGCCAGCAGGGCACAGGGGTACTATGGCTACACCTTC. This gives the protein CASRAQGYYGYTF. The chain employs TRBV28 and TRBJ1-2; 7 bases are shared with TRBD1. CDR3 size: 13 residues. Germline CDR1 and CDR2: MDHEN and SYDVKM. The V gene end was trimmed by 6 bases and the J gene end by 3 bases; junction bases not matched to a gene: 4.

The rearrangement uses TRBV5-4 and TRBJ2-7, with TRBD1 matching over 8 bases. The CDR3 is 15 amino acids. The germline CDR1 and CDR2 sequences are SGHNT and YYREEE (reference sequence). Losses at the gene ends were 7 bases for V and 5 bases for J; bases not matched to a gene: 14. CDR3 coding DNA: TGTGCCAGCGGGGCGGTGACAGGGGCAGGGGACGAGCAGTACTTC. Amino acids: CASGAVTGAGDEQYF.

V and J are TRBV4-1 and TRBJ2-2, with D tentatively TRBD2 (6 bases). The V end was cut by 6 bases, the J end by 3 bases, with 17 bases between. CDR1 and CDR2 (germline): MGHRA, YSYEKL. This CDR3 has 16 residues. The DNA for the CDR3 is TGCGCCAGCAGAAGTGAAGCGGGTGAAGACACCGGGGAGCTGTTTTTT. Protein product: CASRSEAGEDTGELFF.